This T cell receptor beta chain was captured in a study of blood T cells in healthy people across ages. Study outcomes and limitations: Age brought a roughly linear fall in TCR beta diversity measured per million T cells.

A note on this clonotype: Its antigen is undetermined.

Using a J-beta primer mix together with a sample-barcoded 5' primer, a second PCR was run for about 6 to 11 cycles. TCRdb itself ran the 5' RACE reads through MiXCR, one entry per CDR3 protein. The data contain hundreds of thousands of distinct CDR3 sequences, under 45% of them seen just once; the ten biggest clones take up roughly 18%. With V trimmed by 4 bases and J by 1 base, 4 bases remained unmatched. Germline CDR1 is SGHTA and CDR2 is FQGNSA. The CDR3 contains 15 residues. Sequencing was carried out using blood. The receptor's source is a man aged 55 to 70 in good health. The V gene is TRBV7-2, the J gene TRBJ2-3; the match to TRBD1 covers 8 bases. This CDR3 is CASSSWGQGTDTQYF. The CDR3, as DNA: TGTGCCAGCAGCTCTTGGGGACAGGGCACAGATACGCAGTATTTT.